These T cell receptor beta chains were read from a single sample in a study of shared clonotypes between healthy human individuals. Profiling relied on immunoSEQ multiplex PCR, and the TCRdb table lists in-frame clones only, not all of them. The table shows roughly 720,000 clones, with around 90% occurring only once. Sequenced sample: memory CD8+ T cells from PBMCs. These TCRs come from a man aged 18-30 years in good health. Some clones in this sample may be carry-over from other donors' samples. The conserved cysteine and the conserved F or W are not part of the CDR3 here. Each record gives: J gene, V gene, CDR3 protein.

J gene: TRBJ2-1
V gene: TRBV6-4
CDR3 protein: ASSDGAGTGAGEQF

J gene: TRBJ2-3
V gene: TRBV12-5
CDR3 protein: ASGRGDTQY

J gene: TRBJ2-7
V gene: TRBV27
CDR3 protein: ASISRNSGEQY

J gene: TRBJ1-1
V gene: TRBV13
CDR3 protein: ASSPDGHMNTEAF

J gene: TRBJ1-2
V gene: TRBV13
CDR3 protein: ASSLNNRPHLNYGYT

J gene: TRBJ2-7
V gene: TRBV5-6
CDR3 protein: ASSPTLSGFYEQY

J gene: TRBJ2-4
V gene: TRBV5-4
CDR3 protein: ASRRWGAAKNIQY

J gene: TRBJ2-1
V gene: TRBV5-1
CDR3 protein: ASSLAPGGINNEQF

J gene: TRBJ2-7
V gene: TRBV5-1
CDR3 protein: ASSLFNSYEQY

J gene: TRBJ2-1
V gene: TRBV12-5
CDR3 protein: ASGLVRLAGVNSGIEQF

J gene: TRBJ2-7
V gene: TRBV27
CDR3 protein: ASGVGRGLSYEQY

J gene: TRBJ1-4
V gene: TRBV7-9
CDR3 protein: ASSLSGLNEKLF

J gene: TRBJ2-5
V gene: TRBV7-9
CDR3 protein: ASSHRTGSHQETQY

J gene: TRBJ1-2
V gene: TRBV7-3
CDR3 protein: ASSFGGGVGYT

J gene: TRBJ1-2
V gene: TRBV14
CDR3 protein: ASSQDRSGYT

J gene: TRBJ2-1
V gene: TRBV27
CDR3 protein: ASSSPLTGEISYNEQF

J gene: TRBJ1-4
V gene: TRBV27
CDR3 protein: ASSLTGTNEKLF

J gene: TRBJ1-1
V gene: TRBV5-5
CDR3 protein: ASSFGINTEAF

J gene: TRBJ2-7
V gene: TRBV28
CDR3 protein: ASSLATTGSYEQY

J gene: .
V gene: TRBV29-1
CDR3 protein: SVAPTDTYEQY

J gene: TRBJ2-1
V gene: TRBV27
CDR3 protein: ASSLHNKSDEQF

J gene: TRBJ2-7
V gene: TRBV6-5
CDR3 protein: ASSPDGNYEQY

J gene: TRBJ1-3
V gene: TRBV9
CDR3 protein: ASSVEGLTPGNTIY

J gene: TRBJ2-7
V gene: TRBV5-1
CDR3 protein: ASSLIQGAHEQY

J gene: TRBJ2-7
V gene: TRBV15
CDR3 protein: ATSSRGIIFTYEQY

J gene: TRBJ1-5
V gene: TRBV27
CDR3 protein: AREQVPLAGQPQH

J gene: TRBJ1-4
V gene: TRBV30
CDR3 protein: AWSNRVGIREKLF

J gene: TRBJ1-2
V gene: TRBV30
CDR3 protein: AWDRGAYGYT

J gene: TRBJ1-4
V gene: TRBV2
CDR3 protein: ASSEWQTLPHATNEKLF

J gene: TRBJ2-1
V gene: TRBV6-5
CDR3 protein: ASSYSSISEEF

J gene: TRBJ2-7
V gene: TRBV30
CDR3 protein: AWSITQGNEQY

J gene: TRBJ1-2
V gene: TRBV9
CDR3 protein: ASSTDRIYGYT

J gene: TRBJ1-2
V gene: TRBV6-6
CDR3 protein: ASSYSIGGDGYT

J gene: TRBJ2-2
V gene: TRBV4-1
CDR3 protein: ASSHPGQGANTGELF

J gene: TRBJ2-7
V gene: TRBV30
CDR3 protein: AWSVAGSEQY

J gene: TRBJ1-5
V gene: TRBV29-1
CDR3 protein: SARTGGLEGPQH

J gene: TRBJ2-1
V gene: TRBV27
CDR3 protein: GAAGSSYNEQF

J gene: TRBJ2-7
V gene: TRBV6-5
CDR3 protein: ASSSNNSPYEQY

J gene: TRBJ2-5
V gene: TRBV10-1
CDR3 protein: ASIRETQY

J gene: TRBJ1-1
V gene: TRBV29-1
CDR3 protein: SVEKGPMRNTEAF